This T cell receptor (beta chain) was sequenced for a study of shared clonotypes between healthy human individuals. To note about this clone: The antigen is not known.

The CDR3 is 15 amino acids. The germline V gene has CDR1 MDHEN and CDR2 SYDVKM. Unmatched junction bases numbered 11, after V lost 2 bases and J lost 8 bases. The donors, all of them Caucasian adults, lived in Nashville, Tennessee. Study-wide results and caveats: Clonotypes shared by all four donors outscored non-shared clonotypes in generation probability. Sharing across four donors was highest in naive CD4 (roughly 5%) and lowest in memory CD8 (roughly 0.4%). On the whole, naive subsets had larger estimated richness than memory subsets had.

Profiling relied on immunoSEQ multiplex PCR, and the TCRdb table lists in-frame clones only, not all of them. Of approximately 2,000,000 clones in the sample, approximately 90% were seen once. The chain uses TRBV28 and TRBJ1-2; TRBD1 matches 7 bases. The clonotype was recovered from a young man in good health. Some clones in this sample may be carry-over from other donors' samples. Sample: naive CD4+ T cells from PBMCs. The subset: CD45RA+ positively selected. The CDR3 here is CASSLPYRGSRGYTF. In nucleotides, the CDR3 is TGTGCCAGCAGTTTACCCTACAGGGGCTCTCGGGGCTACACCTTC.